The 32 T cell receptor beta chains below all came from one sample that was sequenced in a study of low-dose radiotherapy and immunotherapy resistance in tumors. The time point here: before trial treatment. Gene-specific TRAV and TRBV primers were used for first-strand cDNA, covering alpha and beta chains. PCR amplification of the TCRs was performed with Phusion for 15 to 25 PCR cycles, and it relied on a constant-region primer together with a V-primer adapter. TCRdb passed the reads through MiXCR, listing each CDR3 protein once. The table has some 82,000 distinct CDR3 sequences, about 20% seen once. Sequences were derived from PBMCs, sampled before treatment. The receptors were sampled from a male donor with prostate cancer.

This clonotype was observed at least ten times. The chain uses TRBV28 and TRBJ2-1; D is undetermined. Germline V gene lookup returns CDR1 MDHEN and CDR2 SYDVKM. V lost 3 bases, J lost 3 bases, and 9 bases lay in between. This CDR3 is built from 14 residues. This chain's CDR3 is CASSFGSLYNEQFF. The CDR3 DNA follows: TGTGCCAGCAGTTTTGGAAGCCTCTACAATGAGCAGTTCTTC.

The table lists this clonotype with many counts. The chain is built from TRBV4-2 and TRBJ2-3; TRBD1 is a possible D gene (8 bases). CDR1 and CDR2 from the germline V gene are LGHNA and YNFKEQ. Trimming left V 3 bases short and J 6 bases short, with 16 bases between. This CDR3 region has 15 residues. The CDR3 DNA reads TGTGCCAGCAGCCATACAGGGGGGGGCAAGGATACGCAGTATTTT. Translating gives CASSHTGGGKDTQYF.

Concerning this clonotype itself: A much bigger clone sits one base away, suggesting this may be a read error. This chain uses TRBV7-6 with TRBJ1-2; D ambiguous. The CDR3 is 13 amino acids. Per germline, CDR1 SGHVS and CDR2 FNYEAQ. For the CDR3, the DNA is TGTGCCAGCAGCCTGGAGCTGAACTATGGCAACACCTTC. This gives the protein CASSLELNYGNTF.

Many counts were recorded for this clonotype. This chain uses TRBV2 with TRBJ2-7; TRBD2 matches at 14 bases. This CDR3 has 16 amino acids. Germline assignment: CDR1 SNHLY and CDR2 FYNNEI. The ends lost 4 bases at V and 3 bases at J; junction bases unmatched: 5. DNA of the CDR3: TGTGCCAGCAGTGGACTAGCGGGAGGGCCGGGCTACGAGCAGTACTTC. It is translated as CASSGLAGGPGYEQYF.

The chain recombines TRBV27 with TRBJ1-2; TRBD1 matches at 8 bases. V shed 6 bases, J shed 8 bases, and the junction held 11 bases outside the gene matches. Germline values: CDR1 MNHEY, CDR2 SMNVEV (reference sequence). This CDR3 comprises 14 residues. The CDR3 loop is CASSPRTGSSGYTF. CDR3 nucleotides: TGTGCCAGCAGCCCCCGGACAGGGTCCAGCGGCTACACCTTC.

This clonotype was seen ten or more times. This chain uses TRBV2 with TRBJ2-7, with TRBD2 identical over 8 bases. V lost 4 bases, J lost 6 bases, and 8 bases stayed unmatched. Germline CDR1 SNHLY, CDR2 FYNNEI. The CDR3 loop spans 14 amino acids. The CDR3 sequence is CASSVRSRGGEQYF. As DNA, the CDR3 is TGTGCCAGCAGTGTTCGTTCCCGGGGGGGCGAGCAGTACTTC. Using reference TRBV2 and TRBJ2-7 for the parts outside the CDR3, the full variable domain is EPEVTQTPSHQVTQMGQEVILRCVPISNHLYFYWYRQILGQKVEFLVSFYNNEISEKSEIFDDQFSVERPDGSNFTLKIRSTKLEDSAMYFCASSVRSRGGEQYFGPGTRLTVT.

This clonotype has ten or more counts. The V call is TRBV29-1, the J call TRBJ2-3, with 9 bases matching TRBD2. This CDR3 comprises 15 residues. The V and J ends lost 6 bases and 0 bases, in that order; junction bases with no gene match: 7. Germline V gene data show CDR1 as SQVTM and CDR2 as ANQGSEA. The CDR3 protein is CSVSNSGGSTDTQYF. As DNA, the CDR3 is TGCAGCGTCTCCAATAGCGGGGGAAGCACAGATACGCAGTATTTT.

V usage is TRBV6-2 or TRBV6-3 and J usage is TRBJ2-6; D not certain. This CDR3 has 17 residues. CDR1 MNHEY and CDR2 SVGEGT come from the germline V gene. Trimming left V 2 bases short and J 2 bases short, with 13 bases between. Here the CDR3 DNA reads TGTGCCAGCAGTTACCTGGGCGGAGAGACTGGGGCCAACGTCCTGACTTTC. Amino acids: CASSYLGGETGANVLTF.

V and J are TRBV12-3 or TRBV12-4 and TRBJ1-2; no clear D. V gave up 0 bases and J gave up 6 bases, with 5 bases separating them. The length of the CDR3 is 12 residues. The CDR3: CASSLAANGYTF. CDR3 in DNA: TGTGCCAGCAGTTTAGCAGCTAATGGCTACACCTTC.

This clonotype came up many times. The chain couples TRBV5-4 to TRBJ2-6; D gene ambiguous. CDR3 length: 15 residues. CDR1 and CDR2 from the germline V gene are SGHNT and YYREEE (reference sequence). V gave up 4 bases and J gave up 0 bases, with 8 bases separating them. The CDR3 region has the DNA TGTGCCAGCAGCCCCGATTACTCTGGGGCCAACGTCCTGACTTTC. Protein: CASSPDYSGANVLTF.

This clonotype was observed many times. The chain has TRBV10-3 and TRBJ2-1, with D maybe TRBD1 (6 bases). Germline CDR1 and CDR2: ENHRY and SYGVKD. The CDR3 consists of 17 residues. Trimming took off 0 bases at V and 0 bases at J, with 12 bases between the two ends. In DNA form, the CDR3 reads TGTGCCATCAGTGAGTCGAGTCGGGGACACTCCTACAATGAGCAGTTCTTC. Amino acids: CAISESSRGHSYNEQFF.

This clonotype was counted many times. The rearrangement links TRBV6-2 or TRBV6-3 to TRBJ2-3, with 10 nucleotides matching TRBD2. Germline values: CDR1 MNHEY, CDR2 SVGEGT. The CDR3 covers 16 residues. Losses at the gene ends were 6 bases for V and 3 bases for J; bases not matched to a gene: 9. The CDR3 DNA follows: TGTGCCAGCAGCCGGACTAGCGGAATAATTACAGATACGCAGTATTTT. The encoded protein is CASSRTSGIITDTQYF.

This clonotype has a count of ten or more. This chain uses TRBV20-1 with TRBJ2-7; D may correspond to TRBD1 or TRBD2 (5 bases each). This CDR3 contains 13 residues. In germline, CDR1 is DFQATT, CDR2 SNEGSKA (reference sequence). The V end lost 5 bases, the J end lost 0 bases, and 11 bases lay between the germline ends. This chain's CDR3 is CSAGDPTSYEQYF. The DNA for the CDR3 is TGCAGTGCTGGGGACCCTACCTCCTACGAGCAGTACTTC.

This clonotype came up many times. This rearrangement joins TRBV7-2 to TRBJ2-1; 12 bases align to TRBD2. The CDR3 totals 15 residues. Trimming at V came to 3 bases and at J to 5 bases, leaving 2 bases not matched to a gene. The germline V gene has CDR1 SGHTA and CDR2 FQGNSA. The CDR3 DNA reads TGTGCCAGCAGCTTCCTAGCGGGGGGGGACAATGAGCAGTTCTTC. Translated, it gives CASSFLAGGDNEQFF.

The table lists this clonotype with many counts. CDR3 nucleotide sequence: TGTGCCAGCACCCTAGGACTAGCCCTATGGCACGAGCAGTACTTC. Protein: CASTLGLALWHEQYF. The gene calls are TRBV12-3 or TRBV12-4 and TRBJ2-7; 8 bases line up with TRBD2. V dropped 7 bases and J dropped 5; count of bases not matched to a gene: 13. The CDR3 consists of 15 residues.

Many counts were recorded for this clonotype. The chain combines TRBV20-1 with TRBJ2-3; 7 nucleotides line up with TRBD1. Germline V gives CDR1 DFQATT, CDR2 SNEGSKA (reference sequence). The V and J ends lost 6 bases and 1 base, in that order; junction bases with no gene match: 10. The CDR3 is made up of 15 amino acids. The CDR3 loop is CSALDRVSGTDTQYF. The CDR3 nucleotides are TGCAGTGCACTAGACAGGGTTTCAGGCACAGATACGCAGTATTTT.

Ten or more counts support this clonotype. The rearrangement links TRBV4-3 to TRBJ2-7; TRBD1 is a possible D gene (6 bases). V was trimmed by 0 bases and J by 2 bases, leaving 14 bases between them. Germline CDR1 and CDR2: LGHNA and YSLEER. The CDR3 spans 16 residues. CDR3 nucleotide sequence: TGCGCCAGCAGCCAAGATCCCCATGGACAGACCTACGAGCAGTACTTC. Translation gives CASSQDPHGQTYEQYF.

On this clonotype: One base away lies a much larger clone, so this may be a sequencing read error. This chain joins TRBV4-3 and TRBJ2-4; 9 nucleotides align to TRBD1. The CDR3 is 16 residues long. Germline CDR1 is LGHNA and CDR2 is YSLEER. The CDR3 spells CVSSQEPLSGQGLKYF. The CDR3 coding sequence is TGCGTCAGCAGCCAAGAACCCCTCTCGGGACAGGGTCTTAAGTACTTC.

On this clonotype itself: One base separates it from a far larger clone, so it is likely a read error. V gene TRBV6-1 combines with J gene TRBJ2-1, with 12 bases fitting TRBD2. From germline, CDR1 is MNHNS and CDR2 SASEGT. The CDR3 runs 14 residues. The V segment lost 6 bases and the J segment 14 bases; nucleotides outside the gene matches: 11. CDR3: CASSLGLASGREFF. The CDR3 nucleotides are TGTGCCAGCAGCCTAGGCCTGGCTAGCGGGAGGGAGTTCTTC.

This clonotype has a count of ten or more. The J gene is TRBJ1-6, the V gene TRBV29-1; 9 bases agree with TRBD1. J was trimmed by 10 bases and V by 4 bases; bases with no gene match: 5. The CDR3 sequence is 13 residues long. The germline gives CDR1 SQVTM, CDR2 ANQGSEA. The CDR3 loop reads CSVAQGAGSPLHF. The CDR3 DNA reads TGCAGCGTTGCACAGGGGGCCGGATCACCCCTCCACTTT.

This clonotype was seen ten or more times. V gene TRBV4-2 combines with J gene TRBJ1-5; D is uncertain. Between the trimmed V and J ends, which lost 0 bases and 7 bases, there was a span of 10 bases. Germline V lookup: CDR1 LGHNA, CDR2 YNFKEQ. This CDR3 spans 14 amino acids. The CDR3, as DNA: TGTGCCAGCAGCCAAGATGGCGTTTCGCAGCCCCAGCATTTT. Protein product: CASSQDGVSQPQHF.

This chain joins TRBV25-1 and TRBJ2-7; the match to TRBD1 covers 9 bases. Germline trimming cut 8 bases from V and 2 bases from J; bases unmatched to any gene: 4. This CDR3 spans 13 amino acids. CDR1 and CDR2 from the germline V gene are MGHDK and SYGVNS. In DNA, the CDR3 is TGTGCCAGCGGCGGGGACAGGGCCTACGAGCAGTACTTC. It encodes CASGGDRAYEQYF.

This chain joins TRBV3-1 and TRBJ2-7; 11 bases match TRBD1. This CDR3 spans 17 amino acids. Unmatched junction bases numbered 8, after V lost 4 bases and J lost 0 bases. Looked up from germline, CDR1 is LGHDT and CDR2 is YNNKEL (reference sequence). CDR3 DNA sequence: TGTGCCAGCAGCCCCCCGGACAGGGGGCTACCCTCCTACGAGCAGTACTTC. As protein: CASSPPDRGLPSYEQYF.

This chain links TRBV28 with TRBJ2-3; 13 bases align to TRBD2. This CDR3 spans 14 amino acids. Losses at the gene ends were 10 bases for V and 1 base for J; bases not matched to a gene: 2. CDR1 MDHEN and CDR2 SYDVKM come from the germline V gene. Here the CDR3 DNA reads TGTGCCACCGGACTAGCGGGGGGCACAGATACGCAGTATTTT. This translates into CATGLAGGTDTQYF.

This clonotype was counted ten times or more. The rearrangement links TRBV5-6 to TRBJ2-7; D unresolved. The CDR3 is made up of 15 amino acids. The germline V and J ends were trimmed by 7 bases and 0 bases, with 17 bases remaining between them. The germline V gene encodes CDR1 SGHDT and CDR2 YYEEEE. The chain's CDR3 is CASAEMGRSSYEQYF. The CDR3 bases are TGTGCCAGCGCTGAAATGGGAAGGAGCTCCTACGAGCAGTACTTC.

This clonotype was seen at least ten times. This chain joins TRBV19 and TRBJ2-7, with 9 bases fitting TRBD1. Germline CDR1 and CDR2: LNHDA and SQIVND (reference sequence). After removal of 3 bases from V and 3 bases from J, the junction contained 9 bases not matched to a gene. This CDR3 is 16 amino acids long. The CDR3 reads CASSIIPGTGRYEQYF. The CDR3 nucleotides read TGTGCCAGTAGTATTATTCCCGGGACAGGGCGCTACGAGCAGTACTTC.

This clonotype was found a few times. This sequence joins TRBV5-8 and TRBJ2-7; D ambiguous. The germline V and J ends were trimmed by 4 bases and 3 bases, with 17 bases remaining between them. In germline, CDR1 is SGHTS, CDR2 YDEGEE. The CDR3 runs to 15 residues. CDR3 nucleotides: TGTGCCAGCAGCAGCTTATACGACTCCTTCTACGAGCAGTACTTC. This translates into CASSSLYDSFYEQYF.

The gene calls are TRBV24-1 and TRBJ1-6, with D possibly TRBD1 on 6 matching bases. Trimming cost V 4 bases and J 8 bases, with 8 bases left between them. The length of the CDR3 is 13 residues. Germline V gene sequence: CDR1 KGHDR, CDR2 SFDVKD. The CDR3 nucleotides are TGTGCCACCAGTGAAGACAGGTATTCACCCCTCCACTTT. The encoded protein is CATSEDRYSPLHF.

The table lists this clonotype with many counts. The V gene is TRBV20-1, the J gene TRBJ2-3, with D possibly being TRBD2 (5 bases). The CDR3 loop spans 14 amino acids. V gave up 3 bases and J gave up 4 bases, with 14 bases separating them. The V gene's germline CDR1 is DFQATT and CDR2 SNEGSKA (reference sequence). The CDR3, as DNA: TGCAGTGCTAGTAAACTAGGGATGGCAGATACGCAGTATTTT. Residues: CSASKLGMADTQYF.

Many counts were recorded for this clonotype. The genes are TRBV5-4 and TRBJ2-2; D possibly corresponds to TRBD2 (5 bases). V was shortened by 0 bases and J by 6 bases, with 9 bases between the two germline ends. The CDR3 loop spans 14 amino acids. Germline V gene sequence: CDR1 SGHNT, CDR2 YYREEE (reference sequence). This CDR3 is CASSLGGGAGELFF. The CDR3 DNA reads TGTGCCAGCAGCTTGGGCGGAGGCGCCGGGGAGCTGTTTTTT.

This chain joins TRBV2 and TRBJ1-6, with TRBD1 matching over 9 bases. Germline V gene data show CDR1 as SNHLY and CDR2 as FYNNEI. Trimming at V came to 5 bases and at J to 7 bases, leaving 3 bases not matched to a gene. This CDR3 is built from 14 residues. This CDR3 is CASSNGQGNSPLHF. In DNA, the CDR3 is TGTGCCAGCAGTAACGGACAGGGGAATTCACCCCTCCACTTT. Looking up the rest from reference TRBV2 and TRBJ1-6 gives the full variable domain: EPEVTQTPSHQVTQMGQEVILRCVPISNHLYFYWYRQILGQKVEFLVSFYNNEISEKSEIFDDQFSVERPDGSNFTLKIRSTKLEDSAMYFCASSNGQGNSPLHFGNGTRLTVT.

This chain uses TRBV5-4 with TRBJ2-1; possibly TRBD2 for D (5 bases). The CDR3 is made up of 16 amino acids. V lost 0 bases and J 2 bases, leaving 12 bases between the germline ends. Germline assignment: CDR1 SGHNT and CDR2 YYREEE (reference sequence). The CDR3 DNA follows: TGTGCCAGCAGCTTGGAGCGGACGGGGACCTACAATGAGCAGTTCTTC. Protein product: CASSLERTGTYNEQFF.